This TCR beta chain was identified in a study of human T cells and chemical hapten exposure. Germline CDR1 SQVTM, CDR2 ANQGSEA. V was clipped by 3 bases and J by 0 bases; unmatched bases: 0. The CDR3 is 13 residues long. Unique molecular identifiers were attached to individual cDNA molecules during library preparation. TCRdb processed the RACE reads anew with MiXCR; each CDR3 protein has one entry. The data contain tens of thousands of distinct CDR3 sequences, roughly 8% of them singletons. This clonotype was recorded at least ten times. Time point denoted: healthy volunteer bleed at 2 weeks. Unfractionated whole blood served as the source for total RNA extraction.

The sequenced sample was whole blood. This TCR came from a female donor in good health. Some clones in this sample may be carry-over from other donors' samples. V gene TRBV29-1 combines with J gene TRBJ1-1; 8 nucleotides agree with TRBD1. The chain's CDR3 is CSVDRGLNTEAFF. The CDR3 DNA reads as TGCAGCGTTGACAGGGGGCTGAACACTGAAGCTTTCTTT.